The 10 T cell receptor beta chains in this list originate from one sample, sequenced in a study of cytomegalovirus exposure and HLA in healthy donors. With 60 Vbeta and 13 Jbeta primers, the PCR was carried out. Repertoires were generated with immunoSEQ multiplex PCR, while TCRdb's copy carries only in-frame clones and drops some. This table holds tens of thousands of clones, around 62% found once. Material: PBMCs. The receptors derive from a woman aged 25 to 39 in good health and CMV-seropositive.

This clone was seen more than once but under ten times. V and J are TRBV20-1 and TRBJ2-7, with a possible D match to TRBD1 (6 bases). Germline V CDR1 and CDR2: DFQATT, SNEGSKA (reference sequence). The CDR3 covers 11 residues. With 6 bases removed from V and 6 bases from J, the gap between germline ends came to 12 bases. As DNA, the CDR3 is TGCAGTGCCGAACAGGGTTTCGAGCAGTACTTC. Amino acid sequence: CSAEQGFEQYF.

The chain carries TRBV4-3 and TRBJ1-4, with a possible D match to TRBD1 (6 bases). Trimming took 1 base from V and 4 from J, leaving 13 bases between them. CDR1 and CDR2 (germline): LGHNA, YSLEER. The CDR3 runs to 16 residues. CDR3 DNA: TGCGCCAGCAGCCAAGTCTCAGGGGCGCTTAATGAAAAACTGTTTTTT. Protein sequence: CASSQVSGALNEKLFF.

This clone showed up just once. V usage is TRBV5-1 and J usage is TRBJ2-3, with D tentatively TRBD2 (5 bases). This CDR3 spans 14 amino acids. Trimming pared 0 bases from V and 2 bases from J, leaving 7 bases between. Germline loops: CDR1 SGHRS, CDR2 YFSETQ. The DNA of the CDR3 is TGCGCCAGCAGCTTGGAGGGAGTCACAGATACGCAGTATTTT. It translates to CASSLEGVTDTQYF.

This sequence joins TRBV5-6 and TRBJ1-1; D is perhaps TRBD1 (5 bases). There are 16 residues in the CDR3. The V gene lost 1 base and the J gene lost 1 base, with 14 bases spanning the gap. Germline V gene lookup returns CDR1 SGHDT and CDR2 YYEEEE. CDR3 residues: CASSLFVQGRNTEAFF. CDR3 sequence (DNA): TGTGCCAGCAGCTTGTTCGTGCAGGGTCGGAACACTGAAGCTTTCTTT.

This chain links TRBV4-1 with TRBJ2-7, with TRBD1 identical over 9 bases. J was trimmed by 4 bases and V by 4 bases; bases with no gene match: 8. In germline, CDR1 is MGHRA, CDR2 YSYEKL. The CDR3 sequence is 15 residues long. CDR3: CASSPGQGKGYEQYF. In DNA, the CDR3 is TGCGCCAGCAGCCCGGGACAGGGTAAGGGTTACGAGCAGTACTTC.

The chain combines TRBV12-5 with TRBJ1-1; D uncertain. Trimming removed 2 bases from V and 4 bases from J, with 5 bases in between. This CDR3 is 12 amino acids long. Looked up from germline, CDR1 is LGHNT and CDR2 is FRNRAP. The CDR3: CASGLPLTEAFF. As DNA, the CDR3 is TGTGCTAGTGGTTTGCCCCTCACTGAAGCTTTCTTT.

The rearrangement links TRBV27 to TRBJ1-1; tentative D call: TRBD1 (5 bases). The CDR3 spans 14 residues. Germline V gene data show CDR1 as MNHEY and CDR2 as SMNVEV (reference sequence). Trimming removed 6 bases from V and 1 base from J, with 12 bases in between. The CDR3 nucleotides are TGTGCCAGCAGGTTGATCGGGGGGAACACTGAAGCTTTCTTT. This sequence encodes CASRLIGGNTEAFF.

The V gene is TRBV13, the J gene TRBJ2-7; TRBD1 aligns across 9 bases. Germline CDR1 PRHDT, CDR2 FYEKMQ (reference sequence). V lost 7 bases and J lost 3; bases outside the gene matches: 7. CDR3 length: 14 amino acids. CDR3 sequence reads: CASTFRDRVYEQYF. The CDR3 region has the DNA TGTGCCAGCACCTTCCGGGACAGGGTCTACGAGCAGTACTTC.

On this clone: An end of the junction does not agree with germline; a read error may underlie this. The chain carries TRBV5-6 and TRBJ1-2, with D perhaps TRBD1 (5 bases). Germline V gene lookup returns CDR1 SGHDT and CDR2 YYEEEE. The CDR3 sequence is 14 residues long. In nucleotides, the CDR3 is TGTGCCAGCAGCCCCCCCGGGGGTAACTATGGCTACCCCTTC. Encoded protein: CASSPPGGNYGYPF.

The chain employs TRBV7-2 and TRBJ2-7, with TRBD1 matching 8 bases. This CDR3 has 13 residues. The junction had 4 bases not matched to a gene; V was cut back by 5 bases and J by 4 bases. The germline V gene has CDR1 SGHTA and CDR2 FQGNSA. The CDR3 sequence: CASSRDRKYEQYF. As DNA, the CDR3 is TGTGCCAGCAGCCGGGACAGGAAATACGAGCAGTACTTC.